The 12 T cell receptor beta chains listed next were all sequenced from one sample in a study of blood T cell repertoires in COVID-19. Assay used: immunoSEQ multiplex PCR; TCRdb lists only in-frame clones, some missing. The data hold 30,000 to 45,000 clones, with roughly 90% observed a single time. The sequencing sample was made of peripheral blood. Receptors were obtained from a man aged 45-60 years with active COVID-19.

The CDR3 DNA reads as TGTGCCAGTAGTAGCCCCACAGGGGAAGCTAACTATGGCTACACCTTC. As protein: CASSSPTGEANYGYTF. The chain carries TRBV19 and TRBJ1-2; 7 positions match TRBD1. The CDR3 has 16 amino acids. Losses at the gene ends were 4 bases for V and 0 bases for J; bases not matched to a gene: 8. Germline V CDR1 and CDR2: LNHDA, SQIVND (reference sequence).

This chain joins TRBV6-5 and TRBJ2-1; D might be TRBD2 (5 bases). CDR1 and CDR2 (germline): MNHEY, SVGAGI. Deletions cut 6 bases from V and 8 bases from J, with 20 bases between. The CDR3 sequence is 15 residues long. The CDR3 bases are TGTGCCAGCAGCTCTCGCCGGGGATTCTTCGATGAGCAGTTCTTC. Protein product: CASSSRRGFFDEQFF.

The gene calls are TRBV6-6 and TRBJ1-4, with 9 nucleotides matching TRBD1. Germline trimming cut 6 bases from V and 8 bases from J; bases unmatched to any gene: 7. The CDR3 spans 14 residues. In germline, CDR1 is MNHNY, CDR2 SVGAGI (reference sequence). For the CDR3, the DNA is TGTGCCAGCAGCTTTACAGGGGGCACGGAAAAACTGTTTTTT. Its protein product is CASSFTGGTEKLFF.

This clone was detected once. V is TRBV3-1 (or the pseudogene TRBV3-2) and J is TRBJ2-3; D is possibly TRBD2 (5 bases). Between the trimmed V and J ends, which lost 0 bases and 3 bases, there was a span of 10 bases. Germline CDR1 reads LGHDT; CDR2 reads YNNKEL (reference sequence). This CDR3 comprises 15 residues. The CDR3 protein is CASSQETRETDTQYF. The CDR3 nucleotides read TGTGCCAGCAGCCAAGAGACCCGGGAAACAGATACGCAGTATTTT.

V usage is TRBV29-1 and J usage is TRBJ1-2; the D is unclear. The CDR3 runs to 14 residues. Germline V gives CDR1 SQVTM, CDR2 ANQGSEA. V dropped 7 bases and J dropped 4 bases, with 19 bases sitting between them. The CDR3, as DNA: TGCAGCGCCAGCCTGGGGTCCCGGGGCTATGGCTACACCTTC. This translates into CSASLGSRGYGYTF.

This chain joins TRBV7-3 and TRBJ2-1, with TRBD2 matching 8 bases. CDR1 is SGHTA, CDR2 FQGTGA, per germline. This CDR3 has 16 amino acids. The V segment lost 5 bases and the J segment 10 bases; nucleotides outside the gene matches: 16. CDR3 sequence reads: CASSPQGGVAGFEQFF. The CDR3 DNA sequence: TGTGCCAGCAGCCCCCAGGGTGGGGTAGCGGGGTTCGAGCAGTTCTTC. The full variable domain, completed using reference TRBV7-3 and TRBJ2-1, is GAGVSQTPSNKVTEKGKYVELRCDPISGHTALYWYRQSLGQGPEFLIYFQGTGAADDSGLPNDRFFAVRPEGSVSTLKIQRTERGDSAVYLCASSPQGGVAGFEQFFGPGTRLTVL.

The CDR3, as DNA: TGTGCCAGCAGTCGAGGGGGTAACATGAACACTGAAGCTTTCTTT. It codes for CASSRGGNMNTEAFF. The chain joins TRBV28 to TRBJ1-1; D might be TRBD1 (6 bases). The germline V gene encodes CDR1 MDHEN and CDR2 SYDVKM. The CDR3 sequence is 15 residues long. V lost 5 bases and J lost 0, with 13 bases in between.

The chain is built from TRBV24-1 and TRBJ2-3; 10 positions match TRBD2. With 5 bases clipped from V and 2 bases from J, the junction kept 3 bases outside the gene matches. Germline-derived CDR1 and CDR2 are KGHDR and SFDVKD. This CDR3 is built from 15 residues. As DNA, the CDR3 is TGTGCCACCAGTGGGGGACTAGCGCCCACAGATACGCAGTATTTT. As protein: CATSGGLAPTDTQYF.

The gene calls are TRBV27 and TRBJ2-5, with 7 bases lining up with TRBD2. The junction had 2 bases not matched to a gene; V was cut back by 0 bases and J by 4 bases. This CDR3 comprises 14 residues. Germline assignment: CDR1 MNHEY and CDR2 SMNVEV (reference sequence). The CDR3: CASSLSWGGETQYF. The DNA of the CDR3 is TGTGCCAGCAGTTTATCGTGGGGGGGAGAGACCCAGTACTTC.

V and J are TRBV4-2 and TRBJ1-1; D not certain. This CDR3 region has 15 residues. The germline gives CDR1 LGHNA, CDR2 YNFKEQ. Trimming took 4 bases from V and 3 from J, leaving 15 bases between them. The chain's CDR3 is CASSRPGIPYTEAFF. Written as DNA, the CDR3 is TGTGCCAGCAGCCGACCGGGGATCCCTTACACTGAAGCTTTCTTT.

The chain has TRBV30 and TRBJ2-1; 8 bases fit TRBD2. From germline, CDR1 is GTSNPN and CDR2 SVGIG (reference sequence). This CDR3 contains 16 residues. J lost 7 bases, V lost 0 bases, and 11 bases had no gene match. The CDR3 reads CAWSVNGRGSENEQFF. The CDR3 bases are TGTGCCTGGAGTGTAAACGGGAGGGGATCGGAAAATGAGCAGTTCTTC.

The chain combines TRBV6-1 with TRBJ1-6; D not resolved. Between the trimmed V and J ends, which lost 2 bases and 5 bases, there was a span of 10 bases. The CDR3 runs to 15 residues. Germline assignment: CDR1 MNHNS and CDR2 SASEGT. The DNA of the CDR3 is TGTGCCAGCAGTGAACGGGGTTCGGATAATTCACCCCTCCACTTT. Its translation is CASSERGSDNSPLHF.